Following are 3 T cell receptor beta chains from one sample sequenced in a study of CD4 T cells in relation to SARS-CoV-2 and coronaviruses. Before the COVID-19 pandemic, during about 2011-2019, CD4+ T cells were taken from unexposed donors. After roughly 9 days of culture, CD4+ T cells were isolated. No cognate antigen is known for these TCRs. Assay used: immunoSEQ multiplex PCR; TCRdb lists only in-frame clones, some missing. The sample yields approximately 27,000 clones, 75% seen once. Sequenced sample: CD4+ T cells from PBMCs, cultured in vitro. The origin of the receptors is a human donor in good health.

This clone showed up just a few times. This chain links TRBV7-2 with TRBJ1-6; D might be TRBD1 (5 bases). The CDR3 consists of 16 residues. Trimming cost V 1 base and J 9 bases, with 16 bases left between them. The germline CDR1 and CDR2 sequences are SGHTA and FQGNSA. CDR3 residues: CASSLDWGGVGSPLHF. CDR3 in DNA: TGTGCCAGCAGCTTAGACTGGGGGGGTGTGGGTTCACCCCTCCACTTT.

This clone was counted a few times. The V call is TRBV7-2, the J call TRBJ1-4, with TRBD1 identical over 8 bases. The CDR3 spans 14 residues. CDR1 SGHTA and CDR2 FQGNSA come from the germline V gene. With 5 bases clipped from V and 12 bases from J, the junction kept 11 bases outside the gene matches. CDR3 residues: CASSEGSRGRELFF. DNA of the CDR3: TGTGCCAGCAGCGAAGGGAGCAGGGGGCGGGAACTGTTTTTT.

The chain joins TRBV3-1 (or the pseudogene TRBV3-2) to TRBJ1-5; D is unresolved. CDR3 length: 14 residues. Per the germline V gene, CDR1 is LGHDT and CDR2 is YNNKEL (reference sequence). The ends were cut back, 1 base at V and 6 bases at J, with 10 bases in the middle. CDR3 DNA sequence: TGTGCCAGCAGCCAAGGTGCCGGCGGTCAGCCCCAGCATTTT. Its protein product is CASSQGAGGQPQHF.